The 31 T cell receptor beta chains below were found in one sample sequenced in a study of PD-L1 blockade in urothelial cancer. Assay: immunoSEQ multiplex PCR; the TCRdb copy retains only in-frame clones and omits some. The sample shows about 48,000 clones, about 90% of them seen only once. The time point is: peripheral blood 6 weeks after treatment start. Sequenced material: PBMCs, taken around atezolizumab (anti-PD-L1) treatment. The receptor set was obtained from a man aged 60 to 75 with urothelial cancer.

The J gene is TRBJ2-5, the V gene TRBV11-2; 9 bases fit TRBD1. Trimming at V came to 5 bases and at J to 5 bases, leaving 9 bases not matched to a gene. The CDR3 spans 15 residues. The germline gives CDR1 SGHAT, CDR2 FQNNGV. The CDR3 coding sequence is TGTGCCAGCAGCGGAAACAGGGGGCGCGGGGAGACCCAGTACTTC. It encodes CASSGNRGRGETQYF. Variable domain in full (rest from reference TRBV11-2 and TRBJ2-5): EAGVAQSPRYKIIEKRQSVAFWCNPISGHATLYWYQQILGQGPKLLIQFQNNGVVDDSQLPKDRFSAERLKGVDSTLKIQPAKLEDSAVYLCASSGNRGRGETQYFGPGTRLLVL.

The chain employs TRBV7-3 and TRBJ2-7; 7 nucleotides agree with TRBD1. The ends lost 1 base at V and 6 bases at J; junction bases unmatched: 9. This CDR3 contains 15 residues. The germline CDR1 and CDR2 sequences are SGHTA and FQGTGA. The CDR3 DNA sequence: TGTGCCAGCAGCTTAAGCTATACAGGGGCCGGCGAGCAGTACTTC. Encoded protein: CASSLSYTGAGEQYF.

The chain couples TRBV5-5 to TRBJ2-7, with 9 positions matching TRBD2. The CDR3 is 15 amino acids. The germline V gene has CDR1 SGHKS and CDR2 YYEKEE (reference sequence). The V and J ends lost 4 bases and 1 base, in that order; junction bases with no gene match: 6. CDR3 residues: CASSTAGGGSYEQYF. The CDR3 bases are TGTGCCAGCAGCACGGCGGGGGGGGGATCCTACGAGCAGTACTTC. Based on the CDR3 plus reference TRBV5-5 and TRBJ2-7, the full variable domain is DAGVTQSPTHLIKTRGQQVTLRCSPISGHKSVSWYQQVLGQGPQFIFQYYEKEERGRGNFPDRFSARQFPNYSSELNVNALLLGDSALYLCASSTAGGGSYEQYFGPGTRLTVT.

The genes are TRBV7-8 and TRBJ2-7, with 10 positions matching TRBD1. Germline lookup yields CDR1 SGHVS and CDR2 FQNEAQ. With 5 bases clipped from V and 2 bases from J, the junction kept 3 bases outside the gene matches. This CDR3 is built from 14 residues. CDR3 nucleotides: TGTGCCAGCAGCGACGGGACAGGGGCCTACGAGCAGTACTTC. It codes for CASSDGTGAYEQYF.

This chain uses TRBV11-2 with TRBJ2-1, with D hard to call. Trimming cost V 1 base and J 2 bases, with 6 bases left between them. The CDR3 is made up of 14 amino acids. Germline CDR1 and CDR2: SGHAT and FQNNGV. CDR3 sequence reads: CASSLGGAYNEQFF. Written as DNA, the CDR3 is TGTGCCAGCAGCTTAGGAGGAGCCTACAATGAGCAGTTCTTC.

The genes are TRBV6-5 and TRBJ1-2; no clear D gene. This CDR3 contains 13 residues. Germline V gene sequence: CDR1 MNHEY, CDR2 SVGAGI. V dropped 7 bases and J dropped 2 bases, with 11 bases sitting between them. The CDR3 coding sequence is TGTGCCAGCACCCGACGCGGGAACTATGGCTACACCTTC. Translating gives CASTRRGNYGYTF.

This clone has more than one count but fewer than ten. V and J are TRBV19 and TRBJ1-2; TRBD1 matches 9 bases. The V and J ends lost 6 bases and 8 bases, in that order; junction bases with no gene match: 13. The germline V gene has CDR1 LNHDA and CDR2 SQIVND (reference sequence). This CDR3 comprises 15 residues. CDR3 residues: CASSQWDRESRGYTF. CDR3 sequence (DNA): TGTGCCAGTAGCCAATGGGACAGGGAATCGCGGGGCTACACCTTC.

Written as DNA, the CDR3 is TGCGCCAGCAGCTTTGCTGCTAGCGGGGGGTACGCCCGCGGGGAGCTGTTTTTT. It codes for CASSFAASGGYARGELFF. The J gene is TRBJ2-2, the V gene TRBV5-1, with TRBD2 identical over 11 bases. The CDR3 has 18 residues. V trimming: 2 bases; J trimming: 7 bases; junction bases outside the gene matches: 13. Germline CDR1 and CDR2: SGHRS and YFSETQ.

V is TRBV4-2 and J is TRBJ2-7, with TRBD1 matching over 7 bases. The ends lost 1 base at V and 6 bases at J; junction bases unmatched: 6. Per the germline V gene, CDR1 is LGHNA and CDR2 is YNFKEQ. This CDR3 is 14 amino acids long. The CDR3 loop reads CASSQGQQGSEQYF. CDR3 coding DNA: TGTGCCAGCAGCCAAGGACAACAGGGGTCCGAGCAGTACTTC.

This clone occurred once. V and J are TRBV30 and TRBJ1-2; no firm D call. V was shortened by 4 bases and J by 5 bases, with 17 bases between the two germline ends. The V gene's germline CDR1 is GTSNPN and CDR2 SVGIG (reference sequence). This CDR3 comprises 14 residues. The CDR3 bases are TGTGCCTGGATAAGTGCTAGATATTCTTATGGCTACACCTTC. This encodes CAWISARYSYGYTF.

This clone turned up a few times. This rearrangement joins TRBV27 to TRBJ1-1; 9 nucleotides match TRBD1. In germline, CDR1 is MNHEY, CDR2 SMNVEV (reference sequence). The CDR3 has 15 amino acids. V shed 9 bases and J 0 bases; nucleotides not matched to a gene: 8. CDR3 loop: CASRDRVSMNTEAFF. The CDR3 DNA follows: TGTGCCAGTCGGGACAGGGTGAGCATGAACACTGAAGCTTTCTTT.

The CDR3 loop is CASLGTDYPGANVLTF. The CDR3 DNA is TGCGCCAGCTTAGGGACAGATTACCCTGGGGCCAACGTCCTGACTTTC. This chain links TRBV23-1 with TRBJ2-6; 7 bases align to TRBD1. TRBV23-1 is placed among ORFs of uncertain function. The CDR3 has 16 amino acids. J gave up 2 bases and V 8 bases, and 9 bases lay outside the gene matches.

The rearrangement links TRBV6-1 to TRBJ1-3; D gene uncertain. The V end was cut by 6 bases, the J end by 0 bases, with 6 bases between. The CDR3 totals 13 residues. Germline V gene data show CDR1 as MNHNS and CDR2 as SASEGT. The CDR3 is CASSSRSGNTIYF. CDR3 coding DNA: TGTGCCAGCAGCTCGCGCTCTGGAAACACCATATATTTT.

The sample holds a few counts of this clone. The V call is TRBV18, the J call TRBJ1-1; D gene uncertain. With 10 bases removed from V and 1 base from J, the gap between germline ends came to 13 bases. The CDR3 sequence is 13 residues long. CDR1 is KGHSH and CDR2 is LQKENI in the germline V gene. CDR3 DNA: TGTGCCACACACAGAAGCGGGAACACTGAAGCTTTCTTT. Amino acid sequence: CATHRSGNTEAFF.

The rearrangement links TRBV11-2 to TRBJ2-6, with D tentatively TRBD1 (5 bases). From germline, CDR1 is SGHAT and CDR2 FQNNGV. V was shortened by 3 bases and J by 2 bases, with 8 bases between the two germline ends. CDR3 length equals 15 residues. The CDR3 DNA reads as TGTGCCAGCAGCTTCCAGGGTACTGGGGCCAACGTCCTGACTTTC. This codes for CASSFQGTGANVLTF.

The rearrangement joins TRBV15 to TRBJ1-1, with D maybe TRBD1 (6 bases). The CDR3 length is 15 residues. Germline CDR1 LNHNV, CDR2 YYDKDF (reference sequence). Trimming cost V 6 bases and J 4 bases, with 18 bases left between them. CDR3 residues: CATRRGGGMATEAFF. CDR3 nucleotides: TGTGCCACCAGGCGGGGAGGGGGAATGGCCACTGAAGCTTTCTTT. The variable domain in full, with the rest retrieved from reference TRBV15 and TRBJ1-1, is DAMVIQNPRYQVTQFGKPVTLSCSQTLNHNVMYWYQQKSSQAPKLLFHYYDKDFNNEADTPDNFQSRRPNTSFCFLDIRSPGLGDTAMYLCATRRGGGMATEAFFGQGTRLTVV.

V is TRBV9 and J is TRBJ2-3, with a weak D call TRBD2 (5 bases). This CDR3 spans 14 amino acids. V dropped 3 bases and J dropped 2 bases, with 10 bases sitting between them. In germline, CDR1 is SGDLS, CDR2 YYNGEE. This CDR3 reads CASSGTRYTDTQYF. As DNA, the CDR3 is TGTGCCAGCAGCGGTACTAGATACACAGATACGCAGTATTTT.

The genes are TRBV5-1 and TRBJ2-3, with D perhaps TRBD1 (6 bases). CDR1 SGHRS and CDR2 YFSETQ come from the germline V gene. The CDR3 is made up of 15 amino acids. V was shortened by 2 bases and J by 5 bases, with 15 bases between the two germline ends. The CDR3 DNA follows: TGCGCCAGCAGCTTCAGAGGGGGAGCAGGAGATACGCAGTATTTT. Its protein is CASSFRGGAGDTQYF.

CDR3 residues: CAWSVQGIGTDTQYF. For the CDR3, the DNA is TGTGCCTGGAGTGTACAGGGGATAGGTACAGATACGCAGTATTTT. The V gene is TRBV30, the J gene TRBJ2-3; 7 bases line up with TRBD1. CDR1 is GTSNPN, CDR2 SVGIG, per germline (reference sequence). The V gene end was trimmed by 0 bases and the J gene end by 3 bases; junction bases not matched to a gene: 6. CDR3 length: 15 amino acids.

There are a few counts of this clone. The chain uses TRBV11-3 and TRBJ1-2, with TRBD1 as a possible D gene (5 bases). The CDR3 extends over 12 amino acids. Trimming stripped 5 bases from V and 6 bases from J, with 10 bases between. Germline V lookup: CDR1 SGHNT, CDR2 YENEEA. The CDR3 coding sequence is TGTGCCAGCAGCCCTCGGGGGGATGGCTACACCTTC. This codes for CASSPRGDGYTF. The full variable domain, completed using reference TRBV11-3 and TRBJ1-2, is EAGVVQSPRYKIIEKKQPVAFWCNPISGHNTLYWYLQNLGQGPELLIRYENEEAVDDSQLPKDRFSAERLKGVDSTLKIQPAELGDSAVYLCASSPRGDGYTFGSGTRLTVV.

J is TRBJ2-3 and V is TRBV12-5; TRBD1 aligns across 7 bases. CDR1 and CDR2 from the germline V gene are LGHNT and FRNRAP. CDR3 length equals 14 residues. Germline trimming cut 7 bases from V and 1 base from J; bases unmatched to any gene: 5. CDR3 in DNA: TGTGCTAGTGCCCACGGGACAGGCACAGATACGCAGTATTTT. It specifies CASAHGTGTDTQYF.

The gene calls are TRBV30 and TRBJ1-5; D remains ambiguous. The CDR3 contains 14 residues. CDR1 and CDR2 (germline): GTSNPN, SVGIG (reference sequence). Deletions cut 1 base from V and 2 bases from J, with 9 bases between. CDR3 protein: CAWSGTTGNQPQHF. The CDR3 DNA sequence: TGTGCCTGGAGTGGAACGACTGGCAATCAGCCCCAGCATTTT.

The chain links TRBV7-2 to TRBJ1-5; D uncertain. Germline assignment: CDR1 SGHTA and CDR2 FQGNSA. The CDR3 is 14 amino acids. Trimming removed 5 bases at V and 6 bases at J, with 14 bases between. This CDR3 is CASSREARSQPQHF. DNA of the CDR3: TGTGCCAGCAGCCGGGAAGCGCGGAGTCAGCCCCAGCATTTT.

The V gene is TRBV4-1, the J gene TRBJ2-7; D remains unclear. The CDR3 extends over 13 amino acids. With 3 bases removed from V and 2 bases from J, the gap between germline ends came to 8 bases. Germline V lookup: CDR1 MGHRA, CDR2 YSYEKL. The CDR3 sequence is CASSQETTYEQYF. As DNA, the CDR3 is TGCGCCAGCAGCCAGGAGACCACCTACGAGCAGTACTTC.

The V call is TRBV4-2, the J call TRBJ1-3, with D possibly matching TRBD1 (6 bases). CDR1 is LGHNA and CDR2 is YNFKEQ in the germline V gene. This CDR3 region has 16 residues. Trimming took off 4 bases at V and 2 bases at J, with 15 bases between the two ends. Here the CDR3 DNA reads TGTGCCAGCAGCCTGAACAGGGAAATTACTGGAAACACCATATATTTT. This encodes CASSLNREITGNTIYF.

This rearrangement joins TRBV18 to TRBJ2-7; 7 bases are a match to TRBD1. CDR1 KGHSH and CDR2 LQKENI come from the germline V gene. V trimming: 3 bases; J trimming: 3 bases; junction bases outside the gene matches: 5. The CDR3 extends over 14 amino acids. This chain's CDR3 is CASSPGDRDYEQYF. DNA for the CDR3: TGTGCCAGCTCACCCGGAGACAGGGACTACGAGCAGTACTTC.

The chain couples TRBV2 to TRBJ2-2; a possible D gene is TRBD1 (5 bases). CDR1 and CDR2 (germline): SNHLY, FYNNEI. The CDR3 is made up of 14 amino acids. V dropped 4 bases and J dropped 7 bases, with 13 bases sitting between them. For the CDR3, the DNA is TGTGCCAGCAGTGGAGGCACAGGCAACGGGGAGCTGTTTTTT. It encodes CASSGGTGNGELFF.

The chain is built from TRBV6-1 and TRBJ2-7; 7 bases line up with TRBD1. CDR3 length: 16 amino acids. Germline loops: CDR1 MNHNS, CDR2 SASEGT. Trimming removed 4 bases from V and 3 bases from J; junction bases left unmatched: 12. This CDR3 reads CASSGHPGTVNYEQYF. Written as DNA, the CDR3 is TGTGCCAGCAGTGGCCACCCCGGGACAGTTAACTACGAGCAGTACTTC.

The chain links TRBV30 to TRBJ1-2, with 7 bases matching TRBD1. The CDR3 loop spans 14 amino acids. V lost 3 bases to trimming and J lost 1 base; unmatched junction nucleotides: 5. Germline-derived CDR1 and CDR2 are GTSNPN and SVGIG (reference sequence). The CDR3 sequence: CAWSQGESNYGYTF. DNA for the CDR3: TGTGCCTGGAGCCAGGGGGAGAGTAACTATGGCTACACCTTC.

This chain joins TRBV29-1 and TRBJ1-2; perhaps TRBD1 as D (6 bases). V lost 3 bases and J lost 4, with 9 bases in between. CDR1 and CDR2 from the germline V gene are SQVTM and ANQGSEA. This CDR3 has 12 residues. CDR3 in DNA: TGCAGCGTTGAGCCCAGGGGCTATGGCTACACCTTC. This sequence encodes CSVEPRGYGYTF.

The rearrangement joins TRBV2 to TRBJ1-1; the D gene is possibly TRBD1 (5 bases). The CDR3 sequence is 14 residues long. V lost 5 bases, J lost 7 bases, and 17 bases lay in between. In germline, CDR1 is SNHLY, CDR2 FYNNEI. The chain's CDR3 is CASSQGVGFGEAFF. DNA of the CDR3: TGTGCCAGCAGTCAGGGTGTCGGTTTTGGTGAAGCTTTCTTT.